This TCR beta chain was sequenced during a study of monozygotic twins with cystic fibrosis. Study at large: With about 15 PCR cycles, barcoded libraries came from about 3 micrograms of fragmented DNA. Study results and caveats: Monozygotic CF twin pairs shared significantly more nucleotide-identical clonotypes than unrelated CF individuals did. V usage most resembled the co-twin in 13 of 16 pairs.

Profiling relied on immunoSEQ multiplex PCR, and the TCRdb table lists in-frame clones only, not all of them. This table has about 17,000 clones, approximately 96% appearing once. This clone was seen a single time. No antigen is known for it. Trimming pared 4 bases from V and 1 base from J, leaving 6 bases between. The germline CDR1 and CDR2 sequences are SNHLY and FYNNEI. The CDR3 is 13 residues long. V is TRBV2 and J is TRBJ2-3, with unresolved D. The sequencing input was blood. The receptor was derived from a girl under 10 years old with cystic fibrosis. CDR3 sequence (DNA): TGTGCCAGCAGTGCAGAGGGCACAGATACGCAGTATTTT. Translation: CASSAEGTDTQYF.